The 11 T cell receptor beta chains below all came from one sample that was sequenced in a study of blood T cell repertoires in COVID-19. Libraries were prepared by immunoSEQ multiplex PCR; TCRdb keeps only in-frame clonotypes and omits some of them. The repertoire holds 40,000 to 45,000 clones, with roughly 87% as singletons. The specimen was peripheral blood. Receptors were obtained from a human donor in a cohort sampled during active COVID-19.

The chain has TRBV30 and TRBJ1-1; D gene unclear. Trimming stripped 4 bases from V and 3 bases from J, with 6 bases between. The CDR3 extends over 11 amino acids. Germline V gene sequence: CDR1 GTSNPN, CDR2 SVGIG (reference sequence). The CDR3 nucleotides read TGTGCCTGGAACGGTTACACTGAAGCTTTCTTT. It encodes CAWNGYTEAFF.

On this clone itself: The same CDR3 also results from other DNA sequences found in this sample. The CDR3 bases are TGCGCCAGCAGCTTGGTAGCGGGCTCCTACGAGCAGTACTTC. Translating gives CASSLVAGSYEQYF. The chain couples TRBV5-1 to TRBJ2-7; TRBD2 matches 7 bases. This CDR3 contains 14 residues. The germline CDR1 and CDR2 sequences are SGHRS and YFSETQ. J gave up 0 bases and V 0 bases, and 0 bases lay outside the gene matches.

The chain combines TRBV15 with TRBJ2-2; D is possibly TRBD2 (6 bases). The CDR3 runs 16 residues. Trimming removed 5 bases at V and 4 bases at J, with 17 bases between. Germline V gene data show CDR1 as LNHNV and CDR2 as YYDKDF (reference sequence). Written as DNA, the CDR3 is TGTGCCACCAGCCTTTCCCCGGGGGAAAGCACCGGGGAGCTGTTTTTT. Its translation: CATSLSPGESTGELFF.

The chain is built from TRBV6-5 and TRBJ2-2, with a tentative D call TRBD2 (6 bases). The germline V gene has CDR1 MNHEY and CDR2 SVGAGI. Deletions cut 8 bases from V and 5 bases from J, with 9 bases between. CDR3 size: 12 residues. CDR3 DNA: TGTGCCAGCGGAGGGGAAACCGGGGAGCTGTTTTTT. As protein: CASGGETGELFF.

This clone was observed a handful of times. V and J are TRBV30 and TRBJ1-5; 8 nucleotides agree with TRBD1. The CDR3 totals 14 residues. V lost 7 bases to trimming and J lost 1 base; unmatched junction nucleotides: 6. Germline V gives CDR1 GTSNPN, CDR2 SVGIG (reference sequence). CDR3 nucleotides: TGTGCCTTTACGACAGGGGCGAGCAATCAGCCCCAGCATTTT. Its protein is CAFTTGASNQPQHF.

The rearrangement uses TRBV24-1 and TRBJ2-3, with 9 bases identical to TRBD1. J gave up 6 bases and V 3 bases, and 6 bases lay outside the gene matches. Per germline, CDR1 KGHDR and CDR2 SFDVKD. This CDR3 comprises 15 residues. The CDR3 sequence: CATSDGTGSADTQYF. CDR3 nucleotides: TGTGCCACCAGTGATGGGACAGGGAGCGCGGATACGCAGTATTTT.

The V and J genes are TRBV4-2 and TRBJ2-7; weak D call: TRBD2 (5 bases). V was trimmed by 4 bases and J by 6 bases, leaving 7 bases between them. Germline CDR1 reads LGHNA; CDR2 reads YNFKEQ. The CDR3 contains 11 residues. The CDR3 region is CASSLRGEQYF. CDR3 DNA sequence: TGTGCCAGCAGCCTCCGGGGCGAGCAGTACTTC.

This chain uses TRBV9 with TRBJ1-1; no clear D gene. This CDR3 has 14 amino acids. The V end lost 0 bases, the J end lost 6 bases, and 12 bases lay between the germline ends. Germline values: CDR1 SGDLS, CDR2 YYNGEE. CDR3 region: CASSVVSGSPEAFF. CDR3 nucleotides: TGTGCCAGCAGCGTAGTATCAGGCAGCCCTGAAGCTTTCTTT.

This chain joins TRBV7-8 and TRBJ2-2; possibly TRBD2 for D (6 bases). The germline gives CDR1 SGHVS, CDR2 FQNEAQ. The V end was cut by 5 bases, the J end by 6 bases, with 13 bases between. The CDR3 extends over 14 amino acids. The CDR3 DNA reads as TGTGCCAGCAGCATCCGGGACTTTCCCGGGGAGCTGTTTTTT. Its protein product is CASSIRDFPGELFF.

In nucleotides, the CDR3 is TGTGCCAGCACGGCGACGGCGGGAGGGGGTGAGCAGTACTTC. It specifies CASTATAGGGEQYF. The V gene is TRBV6-6, the J gene TRBJ2-7, with 9 bases identical to TRBD2. The CDR3 runs 14 residues. With V trimmed by 7 bases and J by 7 bases, 11 bases remained unmatched. CDR1 is MNHNY and CDR2 is SVGAGI in the germline V gene (reference sequence).

This clone was seen a handful of times. V and J are TRBV9 and TRBJ1-1; D unclear. The V end lost 0 bases, the J end lost 0 bases, and 3 bases lay between the germline ends. The V gene's germline CDR1 is SGDLS and CDR2 YYNGEE. The length of the CDR3 is 13 residues. CDR3 region: CASSVDMNTEAFF. The DNA of the CDR3 is TGTGCCAGCAGCGTAGACATGAACACTGAAGCTTTCTTT.